Each of the 22 T cell receptor beta chains below was sequenced from the same sample in a study of graft-versus-host responses after intestinal transplantation. Their cognate antigens are unknown. Assay used: immunoSEQ multiplex PCR; TCRdb lists only in-frame clones, some missing. The sample yields about 73,000 clones, 90% seen once. The specimen comprised unstimulated CD8+ T cells sorted from spleen or lymph node cells, sampled before transplant. The receptors stem from a human donor who was the organ donor for an intestinal transplant.

This chain joins TRBV18 and TRBJ1-4; weak D call: TRBD1 (5 bases). V lost 1 base, J lost 8 bases, and 20 bases lay in between. Germline V gives CDR1 KGHSH, CDR2 LQKENI. The CDR3 loop spans 17 amino acids. CDR3 in amino acids: CASSPLQAKDTTEKLFF. In nucleotides, the CDR3 is TGTGCCAGCTCACCACTCCAGGCCAAGGACACAACCGAAAAACTGTTTTTT.

The chain couples TRBV9 to TRBJ1-2; D is perhaps TRBD1 (6 bases). From germline, CDR1 is SGDLS and CDR2 YYNGEE. Between the trimmed V and J ends, which lost 1 base and 4 bases, there was a span of 8 bases. CDR3 length: 13 residues. The CDR3 sequence is CASSVTGIYGYTF. The CDR3 region has the DNA TGTGCCAGCAGCGTAACAGGGATCTATGGCTACACCTTC.

The chain employs TRBV6-6 and TRBJ2-1, with TRBD1 matching over 9 bases. Germline CDR1 is MNHNY and CDR2 is SVGAGI (reference sequence). V gave up 5 bases and J gave up 10 bases; unmatched junction bases: 6. The CDR3 is 13 residues long. The CDR3 DNA reads TGTGCCAGCAGTCCGGACAGGGGACAAGAGCAGTTCTTC. Protein product: CASSPDRGQEQFF.

CDR3 amino acids: CASSPRLGGTNEKLFF. The CDR3 bases are TGCGCCAGCAGCCCCCGCTTGGGGGGAACTAATGAAAAACTGTTTTTT. The chain uses TRBV4-1 and TRBJ1-4, with D possibly TRBD1 on 5 matching bases. The germline V gene encodes CDR1 MGHRA and CDR2 YSYEKL. This CDR3 contains 16 residues. The V end lost 4 bases, the J end lost 1 base, and 13 bases lay between the germline ends.

The chain combines TRBV4-1 with TRBJ1-6, with D unresolved. This CDR3 is 16 amino acids long. V lost 2 bases and J 9 bases, leaving 17 bases between the germline ends. CDR1 is MGHRA and CDR2 is YSYEKL in the germline V gene. CDR3 in DNA: TGCGCCAGCAGCCAAAAACCCTTGCCCGGGAGTTCACCCCTCCACTTT. It specifies CASSQKPLPGSSPLHF.

The CDR3 here is CASRFGTETRDYSNQPQHF. The CDR3 nucleotides are TGTGCCAGCAGGTTCGGGACAGAGACTCGAGATTATAGCAATCAGCCCCAGCATTTT. The chain joins TRBV7-2 to TRBJ1-5, with 7 nucleotides matching TRBD1. The V gene's germline CDR1 is SGHTA and CDR2 FQGNSA. This CDR3 spans 19 amino acids. V gave up 6 bases and J gave up 0 bases; unmatched junction bases: 17. Filled out from reference TRBV7-2 and TRBJ1-5, the complete variable domain reads GAGVSQSPSNKVTEKGKDVELRCDPISGHTALYWYRQSLGQGLEFLIYFQGNSAPDKSGLPSDRFSAERTGGSVSTLTIQRTQQEDSAVYLCASRFGTETRDYSNQPQHFGDGTRLSIL.

This clone was picked up a small number of times. This rearrangement joins TRBV6-5 to TRBJ1-6, with D uncertain. The V end was cut by 0 bases, the J end by 7 bases, with 4 bases between. This CDR3 has 13 amino acids. Germline CDR1 and CDR2: MNHEY and SVGAGI. The CDR3 coding sequence is TGTGCCAGCAGTTACTCTAGAAATTCACCCCTCCACTTT. It yields the protein CASSYSRNSPLHF.

The rearrangement joins TRBV27 to TRBJ1-5, with 10 bases aligning to TRBD1. Germline V gene sequence: CDR1 MNHEY, CDR2 SMNVEV (reference sequence). With V trimmed by 5 bases and J by 6 bases, 7 bases remained unmatched. The CDR3 totals 15 residues. CDR3 residues: CASSNGQGETQPQHF. The CDR3 coding sequence is TGTGCCAGCAGTAACGGACAGGGGGAGACTCAGCCCCAGCATTTT.

The chain joins TRBV9 to TRBJ1-6; 9 nucleotides line up with TRBD1. Germline values: CDR1 SGDLS, CDR2 YYNGEE. The V gene end was trimmed by 3 bases and the J gene end by 7 bases; junction bases not matched to a gene: 2. The CDR3 has 14 residues. CDR3 in amino acids: CASSADRGNSPLHF. The CDR3 DNA follows: TGTGCCAGCAGCGCGGACAGGGGAAATTCACCCCTCCACTTT.

The chain joins TRBV4-3 to TRBJ1-1; TRBD1 is a possible D gene (5 bases). The CDR3 is made up of 14 amino acids. Looked up from germline, CDR1 is LGHNA and CDR2 is YSLEER. Trimming left V 2 bases short and J 0 bases short, with 7 bases between. The CDR3 sequence: CASSQWTLNTEAFF. Written as DNA, the CDR3 is TGCGCCAGCAGCCAATGGACACTGAACACTGAAGCTTTCTTT.

The gene calls are TRBV27 and TRBJ1-1, with D possibly being TRBD1 (5 bases). V lost 2 bases, J lost 5 bases, and 15 bases lay in between. Per the germline V gene, CDR1 is MNHEY and CDR2 is SMNVEV (reference sequence). The CDR3 totals 15 residues. CDR3 in DNA: TGTGCCAGCAGTTTAGGGGCCTCCGGGCCTACTGAAGCTTTCTTT. This translates into CASSLGASGPTEAFF.

The rearrangement joins TRBV6-5 to TRBJ2-5; TRBD2 might be the D (7 bases). From germline, CDR1 is MNHEY and CDR2 SVGAGI. CDR3 size: 16 residues. Trimming removed 0 bases from V and 6 bases from J, with 17 bases in between. The CDR3 nucleotides read TGTGCCAGCAGTTACTCACACAGGGAGGGTGTAAAGACCCAGTACTTC. The encoded protein is CASSYSHREGVKTQYF.

This clone came up once. The chain carries TRBV11-3 and TRBJ1-6, with a possible D match to TRBD1 (5 bases). V lost 5 bases to trimming and J lost 9 bases, with 14 bases between them. The CDR3 length is 14 residues. Germline V gives CDR1 SGHNT, CDR2 YENEEA. CDR3 loop: CASSAGGGSSPLHF. The CDR3 region has the DNA TGTGCCAGCAGCGCGGGCGGGGGAAGTTCACCCCTCCACTTT.

The V and J genes are TRBV4-1 and TRBJ2-1; 8 nucleotides agree with TRBD1. V lost 0 bases to trimming and J lost 7 bases; unmatched junction nucleotides: 5. There are 15 residues in the CDR3. CDR1 MGHRA and CDR2 YSYEKL come from the germline V gene. CDR3 loop: CASSQDWGTGNEQFF. CDR3 in DNA: TGCGCCAGCAGCCAAGATTGGGGGACAGGTAATGAGCAGTTCTTC.

In its sample, this clone was seen a few times. The chain is built from TRBV5-6 and TRBJ2-7, with D uncertain. This CDR3 contains 13 residues. V lost 0 bases and J 3 bases, leaving 7 bases between the germline ends. Germline CDR1 SGHDT, CDR2 YYEEEE. The CDR3 loop reads CASSLGRSYEQYV. In DNA form, the CDR3 reads TGTGCCAGCAGCTTGGGACGGAGCTACGAGCAGTACGTC.

V and J are TRBV11-2 and TRBJ1-1; D ambiguous. V was pared by 0 bases and J by 1 base, with 12 bases between. Germline V CDR1 and CDR2: SGHAT, FQNNGV. The CDR3 is 16 residues long. The CDR3 DNA sequence: TGTGCCAGCAGCTTAGATAGAGAAGGGAGGAACACTGAAGCTTTCTTT. Translation: CASSLDREGRNTEAFF. Full variable domain (remainder filled in from reference TRBV11-2 and TRBJ1-1): EAGVAQSPRYKIIEKRQSVAFWCNPISGHATLYWYQQILGQGPKLLIQFQNNGVVDDSQLPKDRFSAERLKGVDSTLKIQPAKLEDSAVYLCASSLDREGRNTEAFFGQGTRLTVV.

This chain uses TRBV5-6 with TRBJ2-5; 15 nucleotides match TRBD2. This CDR3 is 17 amino acids long. With V trimmed by 3 bases and J by 2 bases, 5 bases remained unmatched. Germline V gives CDR1 SGHDT, CDR2 YYEEEE. The CDR3 region is CASSWGLAGGKQETQYF. In nucleotides, the CDR3 is TGTGCCAGCAGCTGGGGACTAGCGGGGGGCAAACAAGAGACCCAGTACTTC.

V is TRBV4-1 and J is TRBJ2-1; 7 bases fit TRBD1. The CDR3 is 13 amino acids. Losses at the gene ends were 2 bases for V and 6 bases for J; bases not matched to a gene: 1. Germline V gene data show CDR1 as MGHRA and CDR2 as YSYEKL. The CDR3 sequence: CASSQNRGNEQFF. Written as DNA, the CDR3 is TGCGCCAGCAGCCAAAACAGGGGCAATGAGCAGTTCTTC.

The rearrangement links TRBV27 to TRBJ1-5; TRBD1 aligns across 8 bases. The ends lost 5 bases at V and 6 bases at J; junction bases unmatched: 9. The CDR3 is 15 residues long. CDR1 is MNHEY, CDR2 SMNVEV, per germline (reference sequence). The CDR3 loop is CASSPDRVGTQPQHF. The CDR3, as DNA: TGTGCCAGCAGTCCGGACAGGGTCGGGACTCAGCCCCAGCATTTT.

The V and J genes are TRBV5-4 and TRBJ2-1; 9 bases match TRBD2. The CDR3 is 16 residues long. Germline values: CDR1 SGHNT, CDR2 YYREEE (reference sequence). The trim removed 4 bases at V and 5 bases at J, leaving 10 bases unmatched. The DNA of the CDR3 is TGTGCCAGCAGCCACTTACGCGGGGGGGAGGACAATGAGCAGTTCTTC. Residues: CASSHLRGGEDNEQFF.

The genes are TRBV28 and TRBJ2-7, with 9 bases lining up with TRBD1. Trimming removed 2 bases from V and 4 bases from J; junction bases left unmatched: 9. The CDR3 length is 16 residues. Germline CDR1 MDHEN, CDR2 SYDVKM. CDR3 loop: CASSLTGQGTSYEQYV. CDR3 in DNA: TGTGCCAGCAGTTTAACAGGACAGGGGACATCATACGAGCAGTACGTC.

The V call is TRBV2, the J call TRBJ2-7, with D possibly TRBD1 on 5 matching bases. Trimming removed 2 bases at V and 1 base at J, with 6 bases between. Per the germline V gene, CDR1 is SNHLY and CDR2 is FYNNEI. The CDR3 has 13 amino acids. The CDR3 reads CASSEYRSYEQYV. As DNA, the CDR3 is TGTGCCAGCAGTGAATACAGGTCCTACGAGCAGTACGTC.